Below are 23 T cell receptor beta chains sequenced from a single sample in a study of cytomegalovirus exposure and HLA in healthy donors. 60 Vbeta and 13 Jbeta primers were used in PCR. Data came from immunoSEQ multiplex PCR; TCRdb stores just in-frame clones and leaves some out. Of 100,000 to 150,000 clones in the sample, more than 60% were seen once. Input material: PBMCs. Receptors originate from a woman aged 35 to 49 in good health and CMV-seropositive.

The chain carries TRBV7-3 and TRBJ2-7; 7 nucleotides align to TRBD1. This CDR3 has 14 amino acids. The germline gives CDR1 SGHTA, CDR2 FQGTGA. J was trimmed by 3 bases and V by 0 bases; bases with no gene match: 2. CDR3 amino acids: CASSLTGTDYEQYF. The CDR3 DNA sequence: TGTGCCAGCAGCTTAACCGGGACAGACTACGAGCAGTACTTC.

This clone was recorded a few times. The genes are TRBV13 and TRBJ2-7; D ambiguous. The V gene lost 5 bases and the J gene lost 0 bases, with 11 bases spanning the gap. Germline V CDR1 and CDR2: PRHDT, FYEKMQ (reference sequence). The CDR3 extends over 14 amino acids. CDR3 in DNA: TGTGCCAGCAGCGCATCCCACAACTCCTACGAGCAGTACTTC. It specifies CASSASHNSYEQYF.

V gene TRBV4-3 combines with J gene TRBJ1-1; no firm D call. The CDR3 runs to 15 residues. CDR1 and CDR2 from the germline V gene are LGHNA and YSLEER. Trimming left V 0 bases short and J 3 bases short, with 11 bases between. CDR3 sequence (DNA): TGCGCCAGCAGCCAAGAAATGAACAGAGACACTGAAGCTTTCTTT. Translating gives CASSQEMNRDTEAFF.

The chain employs TRBV2 and TRBJ2-7; D may be TRBD2 (7 bases). V was cut by 7 bases and J by 6 bases, with 13 bases left in between. The CDR3 has 12 amino acids. CDR1 is SNHLY, CDR2 FYNNEI, per germline. CDR3 DNA sequence: TGTGCCAGCACGGGGGGAGGGGGCGAGCAGTACTTC. This sequence encodes CASTGGGGEQYF.

The J gene is TRBJ2-7, the V gene TRBV10-3; the D gene is possibly TRBD1 (6 bases). Germline values: CDR1 ENHRY, CDR2 SYGVKD. The CDR3 totals 12 residues. V lost 5 bases, J lost 5 bases, and 10 bases lay in between. CDR3 region: CAISNYRDEQYF. Written as DNA, the CDR3 is TGTGCCATCAGTAATTACAGGGACGAGCAGTACTTC.

V and J are TRBV5-1 and TRBJ2-7, with 7 positions matching TRBD2. This CDR3 contains 15 residues. The junction had 10 bases not matched to a gene; V was cut back by 4 bases and J by 3 bases. The germline CDR1 and CDR2 sequences are SGHRS and YFSETQ. The chain's CDR3 is CASSGGGSGSYEQYF. CDR3 bases: TGCGCCAGCAGCGGGGGGGGTAGCGGCAGCTACGAGCAGTACTTC.

This sequence joins TRBV28 and TRBJ1-1, with 8 positions matching TRBD1. The V gene's germline CDR1 is MDHEN and CDR2 SYDVKM. The junction had 17 bases not matched to a gene; V was cut back by 6 bases and J by 11 bases. This CDR3 is built from 15 residues. This chain's CDR3 is CASRVQRQGPRSAFF. CDR3 sequence (DNA): TGTGCCAGCAGGGTACAAAGACAGGGGCCACGCTCGGCTTTCTTT. Complete variable domain (other parts from reference TRBV28 and TRBJ1-1): DVKVTQSSRYLVKRTGEKVFLECVQDMDHENMFWYRQDPGLGLRLIYFSYDVKMKEKGDIPEGYSVSREKKERFSLILESASTNQTSMYLCASRVQRQGPRSAFFGQGTRLTVV.

This sequence joins TRBV13 and TRBJ1-2; TRBD1 might be the D (6 bases). The CDR3 extends over 18 amino acids. Trimming removed 5 bases from V and 2 bases from J, with 24 bases in between. The V gene's germline CDR1 is PRHDT and CDR2 FYEKMQ (reference sequence). The CDR3 spells CASSATPSGRGANYGYTF. CDR3 DNA sequence: TGTGCCAGCAGCGCTACCCCCAGCGGGCGGGGGGCAAACTATGGCTACACCTTC. Full variable domain (missing parts from reference TRBV13 and TRBJ1-2): AAGVIQSPRHLIKEKRETATLKCYPIPRHDTVYWYQQGPGQDPQFLISFYEKMQSDKGSIPDRFSAQQFSDYHSELNMSSLELGDSALYFCASSATPSGRGANYGYTFGSGTRLTVV.

This clone was seen more than once but under ten times. The J gene is TRBJ2-2, the V gene TRBV2, with 9 bases lining up with TRBD2. The germline V gene encodes CDR1 SNHLY and CDR2 FYNNEI. CDR3 length: 15 residues. V shed 7 bases and J 1 base; nucleotides not matched to a gene: 4. This CDR3 is CASTGLARNTGELFF. Here the CDR3 DNA reads TGTGCCAGCACCGGACTAGCGAGGAACACCGGGGAGCTGTTTTTT. Supplemented by reference TRBV2 and TRBJ2-2, the full variable domain reads EPEVTQTPSHQVTQMGQEVILRCVPISNHLYFYWYRQILGQKVEFLVSFYNNEISEKSEIFDDQFSVERPDGSNFTLKIRSTKLEDSAMYFCASTGLARNTGELFFGEGSRLTVL.

The chain uses TRBV2 and TRBJ1-1; a weak D match, TRBD1 (6 bases). Germline V CDR1 and CDR2: SNHLY, FYNNEI. This CDR3 contains 15 residues. With 7 bases removed from V and 1 base from J, the gap between germline ends came to 16 bases. The CDR3: CASTFPLGQNTEAFF. Written as DNA, the CDR3 is TGTGCCAGCACCTTCCCGCTGGGACAGAACACTGAAGCTTTCTTT.

V usage is TRBV2 and J usage is TRBJ2-1; D unclear. V dropped 4 bases and J dropped 9 bases, with 7 bases sitting between them. This CDR3 contains 11 residues. Germline V lookup: CDR1 SNHLY, CDR2 FYNNEI. The CDR3 DNA reads as TGTGCCAGCAGTGTACTTATTGAGCAGTTCTTC. Its translation: CASSVLIEQFF.

The chain uses TRBV6-5 and TRBJ1-5; 8 bases map to TRBD1. The CDR3 has 14 amino acids. V gave up 5 bases and J gave up 6 bases; unmatched junction bases: 6. Germline loops: CDR1 MNHEY, CDR2 SVGAGI. CDR3 in amino acids: CASSRDRQGQPQHF. In nucleotides, the CDR3 is TGTGCCAGCAGTCGGGACAGGCAGGGTCAGCCCCAGCATTTT.

For the CDR3, the DNA is TGTGCCAGTAGTGTTCAGGGACAGGGGTACAATGAGCAGTTCTTC. Protein: CASSVQGQGYNEQFF. The chain employs TRBV19 and TRBJ2-1; 10 positions agree with TRBD1. Germline CDR1 is LNHDA and CDR2 is SQIVND (reference sequence). The V gene end was trimmed by 5 bases and the J gene end by 4 bases; junction bases not matched to a gene: 5. The CDR3 length is 15 residues.

This sequence joins TRBV28 and TRBJ2-7; 15 nucleotides agree with TRBD2. The CDR3 has 19 amino acids. Germline CDR1 is MDHEN and CDR2 is SYDVKM. Trimming at V came to 5 bases and at J to 3 bases, leaving 14 bases not matched to a gene. The CDR3 here is CASSPWTSGRAPSHYEQYF. The CDR3 nucleotides read TGTGCCAGCAGTCCTTGGACTAGCGGGAGGGCCCCAAGCCACTACGAGCAGTACTTC.

This clone has only one observation. This chain joins TRBV2 and TRBJ1-5, with TRBD1 matching 8 bases. Germline-derived CDR1 and CDR2 are SNHLY and FYNNEI. The CDR3 sequence is 14 residues long. The V and J ends lost 6 bases and 9 bases, in that order; junction bases with no gene match: 10. The CDR3 protein is CASSDSTGAGPQHF. The CDR3 coding sequence is TGTGCCAGCAGCGACTCGACAGGGGCAGGGCCCCAGCATTTT.

The rearrangement uses TRBV6-6 and TRBJ2-7; tentatively, D is TRBD1 (6 bases). Looked up from germline, CDR1 is MNHNY and CDR2 is SVGAGI (reference sequence). Trimming cost V 6 bases and J 4 bases, with 10 bases left between them. The CDR3 length is 12 residues. The CDR3: CASRRTEYEQYF. The DNA of the CDR3 is TGTGCCAGCAGGCGGACAGAGTACGAGCAGTACTTC.

This clone has only a few counts. The chain links TRBV4-3 to TRBJ1-6, with TRBD1 matching over 11 bases. Germline V gives CDR1 LGHNA, CDR2 YSLEER. The length of the CDR3 is 21 residues. V dropped 4 bases and J dropped 3; count of bases not matched to a gene: 17. The CDR3 here is CASSLRVPGQGVPRYNSPLHF. The CDR3 DNA sequence: TGCGCCAGCAGCCTACGGGTGCCGGGACAGGGGGTGCCCCGCTATAATTCACCCCTCCACTTT.

This rearrangement joins TRBV6-4 to TRBJ2-1; TRBD2 agrees at 7 bases. J lost 9 bases, V lost 4 bases, and 6 bases had no gene match. CDR1 MRHNA and CDR2 SNTAGT come from the germline V gene. CDR3 size: 13 residues. The CDR3 DNA follows: TGTGCCAGCAGTGGCCAGCGGGAAACTGAGCAGTTCTTC. Its protein product is CASSGQRETEQFF.

This chain joins TRBV7-8 and TRBJ2-2, with a tentative D call TRBD1 (5 bases). Germline CDR1 and CDR2: SGHVS and FQNEAQ. The CDR3 loop spans 17 amino acids. V lost 0 bases and J 4 bases, leaving 15 bases between the germline ends. The CDR3 here is CASSLAGDRWGTGELFF. Here the CDR3 DNA reads TGTGCCAGCAGCTTAGCAGGAGACAGATGGGGCACCGGGGAGCTGTTTTTT.

V usage is TRBV6-5 and J usage is TRBJ2-1; 9 nucleotides line up with TRBD1. Per the germline V gene, CDR1 is MNHEY and CDR2 is SVGAGI. After removal of 5 bases from V and 8 bases from J, the junction contained 7 bases not matched to a gene. The CDR3 spans 14 residues. In DNA, the CDR3 is TGTGCCAGCAGTCTTGACAGGGGGACGGATGAGCAGTTCTTC. Translating gives CASSLDRGTDEQFF.

This clone was picked up one time. The CDR3 DNA follows: TGTGCCAGCAGTTTTCTGGGGAGAGACAGGGGAGCTTTCTTT. Translated, it gives CASSFLGRDRGAFF. The chain combines TRBV7-2 with TRBJ1-1; 8 positions match TRBD1. The CDR3 is 14 residues long. Losses at the gene ends were 6 bases for V and 10 bases for J; bases not matched to a gene: 13. The germline CDR1 and CDR2 sequences are SGHTA and FQGNSA.

The V gene is TRBV4-1, the J gene TRBJ2-1, with D possibly being TRBD2 (5 bases). The CDR3 extends over 16 amino acids. CDR1 is MGHRA, CDR2 YSYEKL, per germline. V was clipped by 1 base and J by 5 bases, with 15 bases between them. The CDR3 loop reads CASSQVGRGSHNEQFF. The CDR3 bases are TGCGCCAGCAGCCAAGTTGGCCGGGGTTCCCACAATGAGCAGTTCTTC.

The chain employs TRBV7-6 and TRBJ2-2, with D possibly being TRBD1 (5 bases). The V gene lost 4 bases and the J gene lost 1 base, with 10 bases spanning the gap. The CDR3 is made up of 15 amino acids. Germline CDR1 is SGHVS and CDR2 is FNYEAQ. The CDR3 DNA follows: TGTGCCAGCAGCTCCAGGGTCGGGAACACCGGGGAGCTGTTTTTT. It codes for CASSSRVGNTGELFF.